These 16 T cell receptor beta chains came from one sample sequenced in a study of T cell responses to AZD1222 COVID-19 vaccine. The table came from immunoSEQ multiplex PCR; TCRdb's copy has only in-frame clones and leaves some out. The sample lists roughly 58,000 clones, 80% to 90% occurring once. The sample was peripheral blood, taken 28 days after the second AZD1222 dose. The receptors were sampled from an adult who received the AZD1222 COVID-19 vaccine.

The chain joins TRBV25-1 to TRBJ1-2; TRBD1 aligns across 7 bases. This CDR3 is 13 amino acids long. V shed 8 bases and J 3 bases; nucleotides not matched to a gene: 6. The germline CDR1 and CDR2 sequences are MGHDK and SYGVNS. The DNA for the CDR3 is TGTGCCAGCGGAAGGACAGGCGACTATGGCTACACCTTC. It is translated as CASGRTGDYGYTF.

This clone was counted a single time. The J gene is TRBJ2-3, the V gene TRBV30; possibly TRBD2 for D (7 bases). The CDR3 extends over 14 amino acids. Trimming stripped 0 bases from V and 5 bases from J, with 12 bases between. The germline V gene has CDR1 GTSNPN and CDR2 SVGIG (reference sequence). The CDR3 DNA follows: TGTGCCTGGAGTGTACGGGGGGCAGGAGATACGCAGTATTTT. It specifies CAWSVRGAGDTQYF.

The rearrangement links TRBV7-8 to TRBJ1-1; unclear D gene. Germline V gene data show CDR1 as SGHVS and CDR2 as FQNEAQ. Between the trimmed V and J ends, which lost 1 base and 0 bases, there was a span of 9 bases. CDR3 length: 15 amino acids. CDR3: CASSLGASMNTEAFF. In nucleotides, the CDR3 is TGTGCCAGCAGCTTAGGGGCCAGCATGAACACTGAAGCTTTCTTT.

CDR3 nucleotides: TGTGCCAGCAGTTATCAACAGGGAGGGTCACCCCTCCACTTT. Translation gives CASSYQQGGSPLHF. This chain links TRBV6-5 with TRBJ1-6; D perhaps matches TRBD1 (6 bases). This CDR3 spans 14 amino acids. Trimming left V 3 bases short and J 10 bases short, with 13 bases between. Germline CDR1 is MNHEY and CDR2 is SVGAGI.

The table lists this clone with a count of one. The rearrangement joins TRBV5-8 to TRBJ2-7; D gene unclear. V gave up 1 base and J gave up 0 bases, with 8 bases separating them. The CDR3 covers 14 residues. Germline V gives CDR1 SGHTS, CDR2 YDEGEE. The CDR3 loop is CASSLNSASYEQYF. The CDR3 DNA follows: TGTGCCAGCAGCTTGAATAGTGCCTCCTACGAGCAGTACTTC.

DNA of the CDR3: TGCAGCGGCAACCTAGGCAATGAGCAGTTCTTC. Protein product: CSGNLGNEQFF. This chain links TRBV29-1 with TRBJ2-1; D is uncertain. The germline CDR1 and CDR2 sequences are SQVTM and ANQGSEA. The CDR3 is made up of 11 amino acids. Trimming took off 7 bases at V and 6 bases at J, with 10 bases between the two ends.

The chain joins TRBV24-1 to TRBJ2-1; 8 nucleotides match TRBD1. Germline V CDR1 and CDR2: KGHDR, SFDVKD. The CDR3 runs to 15 residues. V was clipped by 8 bases and J by 9 bases; unmatched bases: 14. The CDR3 region is CATNMGTGGLGEQFF. CDR3 coding DNA: TGTGCCACCAACATGGGCACAGGGGGTTTGGGTGAGCAGTTCTTC.

The J gene is TRBJ2-3, the V gene TRBV2, with D hard to call. V lost 6 bases, J lost 0 bases, and 16 bases lay in between. The CDR3 consists of 16 residues. Germline V gives CDR1 SNHLY, CDR2 FYNNEI. As DNA, the CDR3 is TGTGCCAGCAGACTTTTAGGGCTGTCTAGCACAGATACGCAGTATTTT. Its translation: CASRLLGLSSTDTQYF.

This chain connects TRBV27 to TRBJ2-1; D remains unclear. The length of the CDR3 is 12 residues. The germline V gene encodes CDR1 MNHEY and CDR2 SMNVEV (reference sequence). V was clipped by 5 bases and J by 3 bases, with 5 bases between them. The CDR3 DNA is TGTGCCAGCAGTGCAAACTACAATGAGCAGTTCTTC. Translation gives CASSANYNEQFF.

This chain connects TRBV7-9 to TRBJ2-7; 10 bases are shared with TRBD1. The V gene's germline CDR1 is SEHNR and CDR2 FQNEAQ (reference sequence). J lost 3 bases, V lost 1 base, and 3 bases had no gene match. The CDR3 length is 15 residues. The CDR3 DNA sequence: TGTGCCAGCAGCTTAGAAGGGACAGGGGTCTACGAGCAGTACTTC. Translating it yields CASSLEGTGVYEQYF.

The CDR3 coding sequence is TGTGCCAGCAGTGCCGGGGTGTACCAAGAGACCCAGTACTTC. This translates into CASSAGVYQETQYF. The chain is built from TRBV2 and TRBJ2-5, with a possible D match to TRBD2 (5 bases). Trimming pared 4 bases from V and 0 bases from J, leaving 9 bases between. Germline values: CDR1 SNHLY, CDR2 FYNNEI. This CDR3 spans 14 amino acids.

The rearrangement joins TRBV5-1 to TRBJ1-1; no definite D call. The CDR3 contains 13 residues. The germline V gene has CDR1 SGHRS and CDR2 YFSETQ. The V and J ends lost 4 bases and 3 bases respectively, with 10 bases between them. The CDR3 is CASSVWIDTEAFF. CDR3 DNA sequence: TGCGCCAGCAGCGTATGGATCGACACTGAAGCTTTCTTT.

This clone was seen more than once but under ten times. The gene calls are TRBV28 and TRBJ2-7; 7 nucleotides align to TRBD1. Trimming cost V 2 bases and J 1 base; bases outside gene matches: 8. In germline, CDR1 is MDHEN, CDR2 SYDVKM. This CDR3 region has 16 residues. The CDR3 DNA reads as TGTGCCAGCAGTTTAGAGAGGGCAGGGGGATCCTACGAGCAGTACTTC. It specifies CASSLERAGGSYEQYF.

The genes are TRBV18 and TRBJ2-7; TRBD2 agrees at 9 bases. CDR3 length: 14 amino acids. J was trimmed by 6 bases and V by 6 bases; bases with no gene match: 9. Germline loops: CDR1 KGHSH, CDR2 LQKENI. The CDR3 loop is CASSPISGSGEQYF. CDR3 sequence (DNA): TGTGCCAGCTCGCCTATTAGCGGGAGTGGCGAGCAGTACTTC.

The chain couples TRBV27 to TRBJ2-2, with a possible D match to TRBD1 (6 bases). Germline CDR1 and CDR2: MNHEY and SMNVEV (reference sequence). This CDR3 comprises 15 residues. The V gene lost 3 bases and the J gene lost 2 bases, with 10 bases spanning the gap. The CDR3 here is CASSFGQRNTGELFF. The CDR3 DNA sequence: TGTGCCAGCAGTTTTGGACAGCGTAACACCGGGGAGCTGTTTTTT.

The rearrangement links TRBV28 to TRBJ1-5, with a tentative D call TRBD1 (5 bases). The CDR3 length is 16 residues. CDR1 MDHEN and CDR2 SYDVKM come from the germline V gene. V lost 5 bases to trimming and J lost 6 bases, with 20 bases between them. CDR3 nucleotides: TGTGCCAGCAGTCCCCTCGGCGGGGCTGAGGGTCAGCCCCAGCATTTT. This sequence encodes CASSPLGGAEGQPQHF.